The clone carrying this T cell receptor beta chain is a singleton in its sample. No antigen is known for it. The data were taken from a study of identical twins. Whole-study results and caveats: Insertions were fewer in abundant cord blood beta clonotypes, whereas memory repertoires showed none of this pattern.

The CDR3 covers 18 residues. From germline, CDR1 is SNHLY and CDR2 FYNNEI. V dropped 11 bases and J dropped 1; count of bases not matched to a gene: 18. One entry per CDR3 protein results from TCRdb running MiXCR on the 5' RACE reads. This table has some 270,000 distinct CDR3 sequences, approximately 8.3% appearing once. These same records also appear under a second study, on yellow fever vaccine responses in identical twins.

This receptor was identified in a young woman in good health. Sequencing input: CD8+ T cells sorted from blood. The rearrangement joins TRBV2 to TRBJ2-1; 9 bases match TRBD2. CDR3 nucleotide sequence: TGTGCCTTCAGTTTCTTCGGCGGGAGGGCCGGGTCCTACAATGAGCAGTTCTTC. It translates to CAFSFFGGRAGSYNEQFF.